These 8 T cell receptor beta chains originate from one sample sequenced in a study of blood T cell repertoires in COVID-19. Produced via immunoSEQ multiplex PCR; TCRdb's table is partial and in-frame only. This table has about 310,000 clones, approximately 81% appearing once. Material: PBMCs or T cells enriched from blood (not recorded which). These receptor sequences come from a woman in her 30s who had been exposed to COVID-19.

The J gene is TRBJ2-3, the V gene TRBV14; 10 bases are a match to TRBD2. The germline CDR1 and CDR2 sequences are SGHDN and FVKESK. V shed 2 bases, J shed 1 base, and the junction held 6 bases outside the gene matches. The CDR3 covers 17 residues. The CDR3 DNA reads as TGTGCCAGCAGCCAAAATCTAGCGGGAGCTGGCACAGATACGCAGTATTTT. Translated, it gives CASSQNLAGAGTDTQYF.

The chain is built from TRBV28 and TRBJ1-2; D not resolved. The germline V and J ends were trimmed by 7 bases and 4 bases, with 16 bases remaining between them. The CDR3 covers 14 residues. Germline V lookup: CDR1 MDHEN, CDR2 SYDVKM. The chain's CDR3 is CASTPQRGGYGYTF. CDR3 sequence (DNA): TGTGCCAGCACCCCCCAGCGGGGTGGCTATGGCTACACCTTC.

This rearrangement joins TRBV25-1 to TRBJ2-1; D is uncertain. This CDR3 region has 13 residues. Germline V lookup: CDR1 MGHDK, CDR2 SYGVNS. V lost 2 bases, J lost 7 bases, and 9 bases lay in between. CDR3 protein: CASSEMSRNEQFF. For the CDR3, the DNA is TGTGCCAGCAGTGAAATGTCTAGAAATGAGCAGTTCTTC.

The CDR3 loop reads CAWLISGSYGYTF. CDR3 nucleotide sequence: TGTGCCTGGCTAATATCTGGGAGCTATGGCTACACCTTC. The chain couples TRBV30 to TRBJ1-2; D uncertain. CDR3 size: 13 residues. Trimming took off 5 bases at V and 4 bases at J, with 14 bases between the two ends. Germline V lookup: CDR1 GTSNPN, CDR2 SVGIG (reference sequence).

The gene calls are TRBV4-1 and TRBJ2-3; 8 nucleotides agree with TRBD2. V lost 0 bases, J lost 2 bases, and 4 bases stayed unmatched. In germline, CDR1 is MGHRA, CDR2 YSYEKL. The CDR3 has 16 amino acids. CDR3 in DNA: TGCGCCAGCAGCCAAGATCTAGCGGGTTTCACAGATACGCAGTATTTT. This sequence encodes CASSQDLAGFTDTQYF.

This sequence joins TRBV9 and TRBJ2-7; weak D call: TRBD1 (7 bases). Germline loops: CDR1 SGDLS, CDR2 YYNGEE. The CDR3 runs 16 residues. The ends were cut back, 0 bases at V and 0 bases at J, with 13 bases in the middle. The CDR3 nucleotides read TGTGCCAGCAGCGTAGCAGGGGGGCCCTTCTCCTACGAGCAGTACTTC. Translated: CASSVAGGPFSYEQYF.

CDR3 amino acids: CASSLVGGHGSNQPQHF. Here the CDR3 DNA reads TGTGCCAGCAGCTTGGTGGGGGGGCATGGGAGCAATCAGCCCCAGCATTTT. This sequence joins TRBV5-5 and TRBJ1-5; D is perhaps TRBD1 (6 bases). The CDR3 is 17 amino acids. CDR1 SGHKS and CDR2 YYEKEE come from the germline V gene (reference sequence). With 0 bases removed from V and 1 base from J, the gap between germline ends came to 14 bases.

CDR3 residues: CASSRGGELEKLFF. DNA of the CDR3: TGCGCCAGCAGCAGAGGGGGGGAGTTAGAAAAACTGTTTTTT. V is TRBV5-1 and J is TRBJ1-4, with D maybe TRBD1 (6 bases). This CDR3 spans 14 amino acids. Trimming cost V 4 bases and J 8 bases, with 15 bases left between them. Germline assignment: CDR1 SGHRS and CDR2 YFSETQ.